This T cell receptor (beta chain) was captured in a study of control samples from healthy donors and cancer patients. The CDR3 covers 14 residues. Germline assignment: CDR1 SNHLY and CDR2 FYNNEI. Trimming removed 7 bases from V and 0 bases from J, with 10 bases in between. Profiling relied on immunoSEQ multiplex PCR, and the TCRdb table lists in-frame clones only, not all of them. The sample yields some 140,000 clones, about nine tenths seen once. Specimen: blood. This clonotype originated in a man aged 25-45 years in good health. The chain employs TRBV2 and TRBJ1-5; D is ambiguous. The CDR3 reads CASTGINSNQPQHF. In DNA, the CDR3 is TGTGCCAGCACCGGGATCAATAGCAATCAGCCCCAGCATTTT.